This TCR beta chain was sequenced during a study of blood T cell repertoires in COVID-19. Study at large: PBMCs, B-cell-depleted T cells, or T cells provided the cDNA or gDNA that made up the material.

Study processing details: Quantification of nucleated cells was approximated via reference gene primer amplification. The data were produced by immunoSEQ multiplex PCR, yet TCRdb's version contains in-frame clones alone and is incomplete. Clonal size and the V and J genes are those of that table, whereas D and trimming came from the DNA. Among roughly 200,000 clones listed, around 80% were seen once. Germline-derived CDR1 and CDR2 are SGHVS and FNYEAQ. Trimming took off 5 bases at V and 0 bases at J, with 11 bases between the two ends. The CDR3 sequence is 14 residues long. The sequence was collected from a man aged 65 to 85 with active or convalescent COVID-19. Sequenced material: peripheral blood. This rearrangement joins TRBV7-6 to TRBJ2-7; the D gene is possibly TRBD1 (5 bases). This chain's CDR3 is CASSQRQSSYEQYF. For the CDR3, the DNA is TGTGCCAGCAGCCAAAGACAGAGCTCCTACGAGCAGTACTTC.